The next 23 T cell receptor beta chains were all read from a single sample in a study of blood T cell repertoires in COVID-19. The data were produced by immunoSEQ multiplex PCR, yet TCRdb's version contains in-frame clones alone and is incomplete. This table holds around 300,000 clones, approximately 88% found once. Material for sequencing was peripheral blood. These receptors were obtained from a woman between 40 and 55 years old who had recovered from COVID-19.

The CDR3 region has the DNA TGTGCCAGCAGCCTAATGCGGGGGGATCAACACGAGCAGTACTTC. Amino acids: CASSLMRGDQHEQYF. This chain connects TRBV7-6 to TRBJ2-7; TRBD2 agrees at 8 bases. The V gene end was trimmed by 5 bases and the J gene end by 5 bases; junction bases not matched to a gene: 11. The CDR3 is 15 amino acids. In germline, CDR1 is SGHVS, CDR2 FNYEAQ.

The chain employs TRBV6-5 and TRBJ1-2, with 9 bases aligning to TRBD1. Germline lookup yields CDR1 MNHEY and CDR2 SVGAGI. This CDR3 has 14 residues. V lost 6 bases and J lost 6; bases outside the gene matches: 8. The chain's CDR3 is CASRMTGGRDGYTF. The CDR3 nucleotides are TGTGCCAGCAGGATGACAGGGGGGAGAGATGGCTACACCTTC.

The chain recombines TRBV10-3 with TRBJ2-3; 14 bases fit TRBD2. This CDR3 has 17 residues. Germline CDR1 reads ENHRY; CDR2 reads SYGVKD. With 10 bases clipped from V and 4 bases from J, the junction kept 13 bases outside the gene matches. CDR3 coding DNA: TGTGCCACCGGGACTAGCGGGAGCTACATAGCGGCAGATACGCAGTATTTT. Residues: CATGTSGSYIAADTQYF.

This sequence joins TRBV5-6 and TRBJ2-7; 13 bases are a match to TRBD2. The CDR3 runs 15 residues. After removal of 3 bases from V and 6 bases from J, the junction contained 6 bases not matched to a gene. CDR1 and CDR2 from the germline V gene are SGHDT and YYEEEE. The CDR3: CASSSLLAGGIEQYF. The CDR3 coding sequence is TGTGCCAGCAGCTCGCTACTAGCGGGAGGGATCGAGCAGTACTTC.

The chain links TRBV5-6 to TRBJ2-1, with D tentatively TRBD2 (7 bases). The V end was cut by 1 base, the J end by 0 bases, with 14 bases between. The germline CDR1 and CDR2 sequences are SGHDT and YYEEEE. CDR3 size: 17 residues. The CDR3 region has the DNA TGTGCCAGCAGCTTGTGGGGGCGGGGGCTCTCCTACAATGAGCAGTTCTTC. Its translation is CASSLWGRGLSYNEQFF.

The rearrangement joins TRBV29-1 to TRBJ1-4; TRBD1 might be the D (5 bases). CDR3 length: 13 residues. The V end was cut by 5 bases, the J end by 8 bases, with 15 bases between. Germline assignment: CDR1 SQVTM and CDR2 ANQGSEA. CDR3 bases: TGCAGCGTTCCGGGGAGGGGACGGGAAAAACTGTTTTTT. Translation: CSVPGRGREKLFF.

In DNA form, the CDR3 reads TGTGCCACCGAAGGAGGGCGGACACGGCATGAGCAGTTCTTC. Protein product: CATEGGRTRHEQFF. This chain connects TRBV24-1 to TRBJ2-1; weak D call: TRBD2 (6 bases). The V gene's germline CDR1 is KGHDR and CDR2 SFDVKD. The V end was cut by 9 bases, the J end by 8 bases, with 19 bases between. The CDR3 sequence is 14 residues long.

Written as DNA, the CDR3 is TGTGCCGGCACAGAATCTGGAAACACCATATATTTT. It codes for CAGTESGNTIYF. This chain connects TRBV30 to TRBJ1-3; no clear D. Germline V gene data show CDR1 as GTSNPN and CDR2 as SVGIG (reference sequence). This CDR3 spans 12 amino acids. Between the trimmed V and J ends, which lost 8 bases and 1 base, there was a span of 9 bases. Full variable domain (remainder filled in from reference TRBV30 and TRBJ1-3): SQTIHQWPATLVQPVGSPLSLECTVEGTSNPNLYWYRQAAGRGLQLLFYSVGIGQISSEVPQNLSASRPQDRQFILSSKKLLLSDSGFYLCAGTESGNTIYFGEGSWLTVV.

This chain joins TRBV2 and TRBJ2-1; a weak D match, TRBD2 (6 bases). The CDR3 covers 15 residues. V lost 4 bases, J lost 11 bases, and 21 bases lay in between. From germline, CDR1 is SNHLY and CDR2 FYNNEI. In nucleotides, the CDR3 is TGTGCCAGCAGTGTGGGATTTGATAGCGGAAACCAGCAGTTCTTC. Amino acids: CASSVGFDSGNQQFF.

The V and J genes are TRBV18 and TRBJ2-1, with 13 bases matching TRBD2. With 4 bases clipped from V and 7 bases from J, the junction kept 7 bases outside the gene matches. Germline lookup yields CDR1 KGHSH and CDR2 LQKENI. This CDR3 comprises 16 residues. The CDR3 bases are TGTGCCAGCTCACAATTGACTAGCGGGAGGTCAAATGAGCAGTTCTTC. Translating it yields CASSQLTSGRSNEQFF.

The chain is built from TRBV6-1 and TRBJ1-1; 8 bases line up with TRBD1. CDR1 is MNHNS and CDR2 is SASEGT in the germline V gene. J gave up 0 bases and V 3 bases, and 3 bases lay outside the gene matches. The CDR3 spans 15 residues. The DNA for the CDR3 is TGTGCCAGCAGTGACAGGGGGCGTATGAACACTGAAGCTTTCTTT. It translates to CASSDRGRMNTEAFF.

This clone was picked up one time. The chain recombines TRBV7-8 with TRBJ2-1, with D tentatively TRBD1 (5 bases). Germline V CDR1 and CDR2: SGHVS, FQNEAQ. With 0 bases removed from V and 8 bases from J, the gap between germline ends came to 14 bases. This CDR3 comprises 15 residues. CDR3 sequence (DNA): TGTGCCAGCAGCTTAGCAGGGGTTGATAGCTATGAGCAGTTCTTC. Translated, it gives CASSLAGVDSYEQFF.

This clone turned up a few times. The chain links TRBV18 to TRBJ2-5; 9 bases line up with TRBD1. The V gene's germline CDR1 is KGHSH and CDR2 LQKENI. V shed 3 bases and J 4 bases; nucleotides not matched to a gene: 12. The CDR3 is 17 residues long. The CDR3 nucleotides read TGTGCCAGCTCACCTTCGACAGGGGGTCGAGTTGGAGAGACCCAGTACTTC. This sequence encodes CASSPSTGGRVGETQYF.

CDR3 bases: TGTGCCAGTACACGGGGGGCTACCCACACAGATACGCAGTATTTT. Its protein product is CASTRGATHTDTQYF. This sequence joins TRBV19 and TRBJ2-3; a possible D gene is TRBD2 (7 bases). The V gene lost 7 bases and the J gene lost 2 bases, with 16 bases spanning the gap. The CDR3 consists of 15 residues. Germline values: CDR1 LNHDA, CDR2 SQIVND (reference sequence).

This clone was observed a few times. The gene calls are TRBV5-1 and TRBJ2-2; unclear D gene. From germline, CDR1 is SGHRS and CDR2 YFSETQ. Trimming took off 2 bases at V and 3 bases at J, with 8 bases between the two ends. The CDR3 has 14 amino acids. The CDR3 is CASSFGDYTGELFF. CDR3 DNA: TGCGCCAGCAGCTTTGGCGACTACACCGGGGAGCTGTTTTTT. Based on the CDR3 plus reference TRBV5-1 and TRBJ2-2, the full variable domain is KAGVTQTPRYLIKTRGQQVTLSCSPISGHRSVSWYQQTPGQGLQFLFEYFSETQRNKGNFPGRFSGRQFSNSRSEMNVSTLELGDSALYLCASSFGDYTGELFFGEGSRLTVL.

This chain uses TRBV28 with TRBJ1-5; a weak D match, TRBD1 (5 bases). This CDR3 spans 15 amino acids. Germline V gene data show CDR1 as MDHEN and CDR2 as SYDVKM. Trimming stripped 4 bases from V and 8 bases from J, with 18 bases between. The CDR3 region has the DNA TGTGCCAGCAGTTCCAACCAGGGTGGGGTCGAGCCCCAGCATTTT. Translating it yields CASSSNQGGVEPQHF.

The chain carries TRBV10-3 and TRBJ2-7; TRBD1 agrees at 10 bases. CDR3 length: 16 amino acids. The germline V gene has CDR1 ENHRY and CDR2 SYGVKD. With 2 bases clipped from V and 2 bases from J, the junction kept 6 bases outside the gene matches. Here the CDR3 DNA reads TGTGCCATCAGTGAGGCCTCCGGGACAGGGGCCTACGAGCAGTACTTC. Its translation is CAISEASGTGAYEQYF.

The chain links TRBV5-6 to TRBJ2-1; D is undetermined. Germline loops: CDR1 SGHDT, CDR2 YYEEEE. The CDR3 spans 15 residues. The V and J ends lost 2 bases and 5 bases respectively, with 14 bases between them. This chain's CDR3 is CASSFPPYQDNEQFF. CDR3 nucleotide sequence: TGTGCCAGCAGCTTCCCGCCGTACCAGGACAATGAGCAGTTCTTC.

The V gene is TRBV7-9, the J gene TRBJ2-3; TRBD2 matches at 7 bases. Germline values: CDR1 SEHNR, CDR2 FQNEAQ (reference sequence). V lost 5 bases and J lost 0; bases outside the gene matches: 5. This CDR3 spans 15 amino acids. The CDR3 sequence: CASSKLASSTDTQYF. The CDR3, as DNA: TGTGCCAGCAGCAAACTAGCGTCTAGCACAGATACGCAGTATTTT.

This clone was found once. The chain joins TRBV5-6 to TRBJ1-5; 9 bases are a match to TRBD1. The length of the CDR3 is 15 residues. The ends lost 1 base at V and 5 bases at J; junction bases unmatched: 4. Looked up from germline, CDR1 is SGHDT and CDR2 is YYEEEE. CDR3: CASSLTGGEDQPQHF. The CDR3 DNA follows: TGTGCCAGCAGCTTGACAGGGGGCGAAGATCAGCCCCAGCATTTT. The full variable domain, rest sourced from reference TRBV5-6 and TRBJ1-5, is DAGVTQSPTHLIKTRGQQVTLRCSPKSGHDTVSWYQQALGQGPQFIFQYYEEEERQRGNFPDRFSGHQFPNYSSELNVNALLLGDSALYLCASSLTGGEDQPQHFGDGTRLSIL.

The chain couples TRBV12-3 or TRBV12-4 to TRBJ2-7, with D possibly matching TRBD2 (5 bases). The V and J ends lost 8 bases and 3 bases respectively, with 11 bases between them. The CDR3 is 12 residues long. The CDR3 sequence is CASRFGVYEQYF. The CDR3 DNA follows: TGTGCCAGCCGGTTCGGGGTCTACGAGCAGTACTTC.

This chain connects TRBV30 to TRBJ2-7; D not certain. The V and J ends lost 4 bases and 4 bases respectively, with 17 bases between them. The CDR3 runs 14 residues. Germline V gene data show CDR1 as GTSNPN and CDR2 as SVGIG (reference sequence). The chain's CDR3 is CAWTDKNPGYEQYF. CDR3 nucleotides: TGTGCCTGGACCGATAAAAACCCGGGTTACGAGCAGTACTTC.

V is TRBV27 and J is TRBJ2-1; no firm D call. This CDR3 is 13 amino acids long. V shed 2 bases and J shed 8 bases, with 10 bases lying between them. Germline-derived CDR1 and CDR2 are MNHEY and SMNVEV (reference sequence). The CDR3, as DNA: TGTGCCAGCAGTTTAGTGCCCTCGGATGAGCAGTTCTTC. Amino acid sequence: CASSLVPSDEQFF.